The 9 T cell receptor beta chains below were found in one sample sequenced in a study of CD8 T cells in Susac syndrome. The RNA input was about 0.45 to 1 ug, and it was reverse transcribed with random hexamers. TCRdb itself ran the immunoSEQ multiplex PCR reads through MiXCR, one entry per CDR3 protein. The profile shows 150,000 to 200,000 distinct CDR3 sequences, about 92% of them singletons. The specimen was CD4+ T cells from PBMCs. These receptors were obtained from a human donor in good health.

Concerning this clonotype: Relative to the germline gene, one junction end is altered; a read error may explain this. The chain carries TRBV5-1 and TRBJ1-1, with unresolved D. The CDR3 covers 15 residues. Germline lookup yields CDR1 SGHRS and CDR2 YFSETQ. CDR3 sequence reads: CASNLAMSENTEAFF. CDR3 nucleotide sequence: TGCGCCAGCAACTTGGCCATGTCGGAGAACACTGAAGCTTTCTTT.

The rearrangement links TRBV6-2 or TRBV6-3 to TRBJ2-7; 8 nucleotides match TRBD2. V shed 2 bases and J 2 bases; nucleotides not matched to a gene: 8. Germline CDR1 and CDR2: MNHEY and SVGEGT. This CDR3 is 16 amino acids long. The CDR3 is CASSYNAGLGPYEQYF. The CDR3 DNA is TGTGCCAGCAGTTACAACGCGGGACTAGGTCCCTACGAGCAGTACTTC.

CDR3 DNA sequence: TGTGCCAGCAGGTCGGTTGGGGGGCCCCACAATGAGCAGTTCTTC. It translates to CASRSVGGPHNEQFF. The chain couples TRBV6-2 or TRBV6-3 to TRBJ2-1, with D perhaps assigned TRBD1 or TRBD2 (6 bases each). Between the trimmed V and J ends, which lost 6 bases and 5 bases, there was a span of 17 bases. The germline CDR1 and CDR2 sequences are MNHEY and SVGEGT. The CDR3 sequence is 15 residues long.

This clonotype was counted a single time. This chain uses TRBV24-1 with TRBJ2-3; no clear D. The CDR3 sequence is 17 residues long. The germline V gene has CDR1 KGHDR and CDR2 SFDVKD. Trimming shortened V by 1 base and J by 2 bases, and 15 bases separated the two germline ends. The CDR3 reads CATSDFMTATNTDTQYF. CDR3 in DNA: TGTGCCACCAGTGATTTCATGACGGCAACAAACACAGATACGCAGTATTTT.

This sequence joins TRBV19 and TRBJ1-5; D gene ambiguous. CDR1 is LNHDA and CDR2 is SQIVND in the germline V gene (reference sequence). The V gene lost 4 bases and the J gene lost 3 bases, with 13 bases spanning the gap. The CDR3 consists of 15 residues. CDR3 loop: CASSTLDFPNQPQHF. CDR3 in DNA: TGTGCCAGTAGTACCCTCGACTTTCCCAATCAGCCCCAGCATTTT.

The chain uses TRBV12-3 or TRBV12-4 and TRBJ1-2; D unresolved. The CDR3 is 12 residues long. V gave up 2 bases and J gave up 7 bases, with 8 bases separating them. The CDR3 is CASSLSGVGYTF. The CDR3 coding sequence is TGTGCCAGCAGTTTATCTGGGGTTGGCTACACCTTC.

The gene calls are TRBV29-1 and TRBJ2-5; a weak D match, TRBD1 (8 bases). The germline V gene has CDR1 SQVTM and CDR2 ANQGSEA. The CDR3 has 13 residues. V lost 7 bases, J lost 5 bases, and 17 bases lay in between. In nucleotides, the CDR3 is TGCAGCGACGAACAGGGGGGGAGGGAGACCCAGTACTTC. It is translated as CSDEQGGRETQYF. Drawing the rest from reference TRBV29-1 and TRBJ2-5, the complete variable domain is SAVISQKPSRDICQRGTSLTIQCQVDSQVTMMFWYRQQPGQSLTLIATANQGSEATYESGFVIDKFPISRPNLTFSTLTVSNMSPEDSSIYLCSDEQGGRETQYFGPGTRLLVL.

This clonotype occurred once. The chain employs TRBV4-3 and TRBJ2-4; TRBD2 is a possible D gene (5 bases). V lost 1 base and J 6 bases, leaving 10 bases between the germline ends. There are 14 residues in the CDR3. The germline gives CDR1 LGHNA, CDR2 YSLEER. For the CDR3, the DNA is TGCGCCAGCAGCCAAGCGTCTAGCCGAAACATTCAGTACTTC. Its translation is CASSQASSRNIQYF.

The CDR3 DNA reads TGTGCCAGCAGCTTGGGTAGCGTCTACACAGGCGAGCAGTACTTC. This sequence encodes CASSLGSVYTGEQYF. The chain links TRBV5-4 to TRBJ2-7; D is possibly TRBD1 or TRBD2 (5 bases each). Trimming stripped 0 bases from V and 6 bases from J, with 16 bases between. The germline V gene has CDR1 SGHNT and CDR2 YYREEE (reference sequence). The CDR3 loop spans 15 amino acids.